A selection of T cell receptor beta chains follows, all from one sample in a study of cytomegalovirus exposure and HLA in healthy donors. The method was immunoSEQ multiplex PCR; TCRdb's version includes in-frame clones alone and lacks a portion of them. The table lists approximately 110,000 clones, about 80% of them singletons. Sequences were obtained from PBMCs. These receptors all stem from a young woman in good health and CMV-seropositive. The CDR3 runs from the conserved cysteine through the conserved F or W. A D gene is named only where the DNA matches it firmly. Clone sizes are given selectively: once, few, many, or a class where the clone is expanded.

V: TRBV10-1
D: NA
size: NA
J: TRBJ1-2
DNA: TGCGCCAGCAGTGATTCGAACTATGGCTACACCTTC
CDR3: CASSDSNYGYTF

V: TRBV30
D: NA
size: NA
J: TRBJ2-7
DNA: TGTGCCTGGAGTCGACAGAGCTACGAGCAGTACTTC
CDR3: CAWSRQSYEQYF

V: TRBV11-2
D: TRBD2
size: NA
J: TRBJ2-2
DNA: TGTGCCAGCTGGGGGACTAGCGGAAACACCGGGGAGCTGTTTTTT
CDR3: CASWGTSGNTGELFF

V: TRBV7-2
D: TRBD1
size: once
J: TRBJ2-6
DNA: TGTGCCAGCAGGAGGAACAGGGGAAGTGGGGCCAACGTCCTGACTTTC
CDR3: CASRRNRGSGANVLTF

V: TRBV7-9
D: TRBD1
size: few
J: TRBJ1-2
DNA: TGTGCCAGCAGCGCACAGGGGGCGTTGGATGGCTACACCTTC
CDR3: CASSAQGALDGYTF

V: TRBV5-1
D: NA
size: NA
J: TRBJ2-5
DNA: TGCGCCAGCAGCTTGCAGACGGCGGCGGAGACCCAGTACTTC
CDR3: CASSLQTAAETQYF

V: TRBV11-1
D: NA
size: NA
J: TRBJ2-1
DNA: TGTGCCAGCAGCTTATTATCGGCGGGGACCTACAATGAGCAGTTCTTC
CDR3: CASSLLSAGTYNEQFF

V: TRBV6-5
D: NA
size: once
J: TRBJ2-7
DNA: TGTGCCAGCAGGACCCAGGGTGGACCCTACGAGCAGTACTTC
CDR3: CASRTQGGPYEQYF

V: TRBV6-6
D: NA
size: NA
J: TRBJ2-3
DNA: TGTGCCAGCGGACATAACACAGATACGCAGTATTTT
CDR3: CASGHNTDTQYF

V: TRBV10-3
D: TRBD1
size: NA
J: TRBJ1-5
DNA: TGTGCCATCAGTTTGGACAGGGTGGGTCAGCCCCAGCATTTT
CDR3: CAISLDRVGQPQHF

V: TRBV6-6
D: NA
size: few
J: TRBJ2-7
DNA: TGTGCCAGCAGTTACGGGGAGGCCTACGAGCAGTACTTC
CDR3: CASSYGEAYEQYF

V: TRBV5-1
D: TRBD1
size: few
J: TRBJ2-1
DNA: TGCGCCAGCAGACCCGGGACAGAGACCTACAATGAGCAGTTCTTC
CDR3: CASRPGTETYNEQFF

V: TRBV2
D: NA
size: NA
J: TRBJ2-5
DNA: TGTGCCAGCAGTGAGCCAGCGGCGGAGACCCAGTACTTC
CDR3: CASSEPAAETQYF

V: TRBV15
D: NA
size: once
J: TRBJ2-5
DNA: TGTGCCACCAGCAGAGTCGCAGGGGAGGAGACCCAGTACTTC
CDR3: CATSRVAGEETQYF

V: TRBV14
D: TRBD1
size: NA
J: TRBJ2-3
DNA: TGTGCCAGCAGCCAAGATTGGACAGGTACCGATACGCAGTATTTT
CDR3: CASSQDWTGTDTQYF

V: TRBV5-1
D: TRBD1
size: NA
J: TRBJ1-1
DNA: TGCGCCAGCAGCTTAGGACAGGGGGTGGGTAGCACTGAAGCTTTCTTT
CDR3: CASSLGQGVGSTEAFF

V: TRBV18
D: NA
size: NA
J: TRBJ1-5
DNA: TGTGCCAGCTCACCATCCGAGCCCCATCAGCCCCAGCATTTT
CDR3: CASSPSEPHQPQHF

V: TRBV19
D: NA
size: once
J: TRBJ2-7
DNA: TGTGCCAGTAGTAGGGACACGAACGAGCAGTACTTC
CDR3: CASSRDTNEQYF

V: TRBV7-2
D: NA
size: few
J: TRBJ2-2
DNA: TGTGCCAGCAGCTTATTCGGGAACACCGGGGAGCTGTTTTTT
CDR3: CASSLFGNTGELFF

V: TRBV18
D: NA
size: once
J: TRBJ2-2
DNA: TGTGCCAGCTCACCACCACACCCGAACACCGGGGAGCTGTTTTTT
CDR3: CASSPPHPNTGELFF

V: TRBV28
D: NA
size: once
J: TRBJ1-5
DNA: TGTGCCAGCAGTTTGGGGCATTGGATTCAGCCCCAGCATTTT
CDR3: CASSLGHWIQPQHF

V: TRBV28
D: NA
size: NA
J: TRBJ1-2
DNA: TGTGCCAGCAGGAGAGGGTACATGGGCTACACCTTC
CDR3: CASRRGYMGYTF